Sequencing of this T cell receptor beta chain was carried out in a study of blood T cell repertoires in COVID-19. Study information: Acute-phase and convalescent COVID-19 samples originated in the United States, Italy and Spain. PBMCs, B-cell-depleted T cells, or T cells were the source of the cDNA or gDNA that made up the material.

The CDR3 is 14 amino acids. Germline lookup yields CDR1 SGHTA and CDR2 FQGNSA. Trimming stripped 5 bases from V and 10 bases from J, with 20 bases between. As handled by the study authors: Estimation of nucleated cell counts relied on the amplification of reference gene primers. TCRdb keeps only in-frame clones here, not all; method: immunoSEQ multiplex PCR. From that table come the V and J calls and clone size; the DNA was used to work out D and trimming. The sample carries around 200,000 clones, 70% to 80% recorded once. Patients at the Seattle site were enrolled during active infection and followed longitudinally.

Sequenced material: peripheral blood. The sequence was obtained from a middle-aged woman with COVID-19, enrolled during active disease. The genes are TRBV7-2 and TRBJ1-1; D is possibly TRBD1 (5 bases). CDR3 DNA sequence: TGTGCCAGCAGCCCCAGTCTTGGGGCAAAGGGAGCTTTCTTT. It specifies CASSPSLGAKGAFF.